Following are 10 T cell receptor beta chains from one sample sequenced in a study of blood T cell repertoires in COVID-19. Sequenced by immunoSEQ multiplex PCR; TCRdb stores in-frame clones only, minus some. The table lists around 290,000 clones, roughly 91% of them singletons, with 2% to 2.5% in the top ten. The source material was PBMCs or T cells enriched from blood (not recorded which). These receptors originate from a woman aged 55-69 years in a cohort exposed to, infected with or recovered from COVID-19 (not recorded which).

The V and J genes are TRBV7-2 and TRBJ1-2; 7 bases agree with TRBD1. V lost 5 bases to trimming and J lost 3 bases; unmatched junction nucleotides: 9. This CDR3 has 15 residues. The germline V gene encodes CDR1 SGHTA and CDR2 FQGNSA. This chain's CDR3 is CASSPDGQAYYGYTF. The CDR3 region has the DNA TGTGCCAGCAGCCCCGACGGACAGGCTTACTATGGCTACACCTTC.

A single count supports this clone. CDR3 sequence reads: CASSLYPGNYGYTF. CDR3 in DNA: TGTGCCAGCAGCTTGTACCCGGGGAACTATGGCTACACCTTC. The V and J genes are TRBV7-2 and TRBJ1-2; no clear D gene. Per germline, CDR1 SGHTA and CDR2 FQGNSA. The CDR3 covers 14 residues. V was cut by 3 bases and J by 2 bases, with 10 bases left in between. Variable domain in full (rest from reference TRBV7-2 and TRBJ1-2): GAGVSQSPSNKVTEKGKDVELRCDPISGHTALYWYRQSLGQGLEFLIYFQGNSAPDKSGLPSDRFSAERTGGSVSTLTIQRTQQEDSAVYLCASSLYPGNYGYTFGSGTRLTVV.

The chain couples TRBV30 to TRBJ2-5; 8 bases are a match to TRBD1. The J segment lost 4 bases and the V segment lost 2 bases, leaving 9 bases of the junction unmatched. The CDR3 runs 15 residues. Germline CDR1 reads GTSNPN; CDR2 reads SVGIG (reference sequence). CDR3 DNA sequence: TGTGCCTGGAGTCCCGGACAGGGAAGGGGAGAGACCCAGTACTTC. Translated, it gives CAWSPGQGRGETQYF. Together with reference TRBV30 and TRBJ2-5, the CDR3 gives the full variable domain: SQTIHQWPATLVQPVGSPLSLECTVEGTSNPNLYWYRQAAGRGLQLLFYSVGIGQISSEVPQNLSASRPQDRQFILSSKKLLLSDSGFYLCAWSPGQGRGETQYFGPGTRLLVL.

The chain couples TRBV5-1 to TRBJ2-1, with a tentative D call TRBD2 (6 bases). CDR1 and CDR2 from the germline V gene are SGHRS and YFSETQ. The CDR3 is 17 amino acids. Trimming shortened V by 4 bases and J by 7 bases, and 24 bases separated the two germline ends. CDR3 nucleotide sequence: TGCGCCAGCAGCACTAAGCCAGCGGGCGGCGCAGTTAATGAGCAGTTCTTC. This gives the protein CASSTKPAGGAVNEQFF.

The chain uses TRBV5-1 and TRBJ2-1; tentative D call: TRBD2 (6 bases). The length of the CDR3 is 16 residues. The germline V gene has CDR1 SGHRS and CDR2 YFSETQ. Trimming stripped 0 bases from V and 0 bases from J, with 10 bases between. CDR3 in DNA: TGCGCCAGCAGCTTGGGGGACTTGAGCTCCTACAATGAGCAGTTCTTC. It translates to CASSLGDLSSYNEQFF.

The V gene is TRBV6-5, the J gene TRBJ1-5; D might be TRBD1 (6 bases). Germline CDR1 is MNHEY and CDR2 is SVGAGI. The CDR3 covers 15 residues. Trimming cost V 9 bases and J 1 base, with 16 bases left between them. CDR3 nucleotides: TGTGCCAGTTCTTCCGGGACAACCAGCAATCAGCCCCAGCATTTT. It encodes CASSSGTTSNQPQHF.

J is TRBJ1-1 and V is TRBV27; 8 bases are shared with TRBD1. Germline CDR1 reads MNHEY; CDR2 reads SMNVEV (reference sequence). The V gene end was trimmed by 3 bases and the J gene end by 3 bases; junction bases not matched to a gene: 9. The length of the CDR3 is 16 residues. The CDR3, as DNA: TGTGCCAGCAGTTTGGGACCGCGGACAGGGCACACTGAAGCTTTCTTT. Its protein is CASSLGPRTGHTEAFF.

The genes are TRBV19 and TRBJ1-1; no firm D call. Germline V gene data show CDR1 as LNHDA and CDR2 as SQIVND (reference sequence). Trimming pared 5 bases from V and 12 bases from J, leaving 25 bases between. The CDR3 length is 15 residues. This chain's CDR3 is CASSALTSRADPTFF. In nucleotides, the CDR3 is TGTGCCAGTAGTGCCCTTACTTCGCGGGCTGATCCGACTTTCTTT.

The V gene is TRBV30, the J gene TRBJ1-2; D not resolved. CDR3 length: 16 residues. Germline CDR1 and CDR2: GTSNPN and SVGIG (reference sequence). The V and J ends lost 4 bases and 0 bases respectively, with 18 bases between them. The CDR3 protein is CAWTWGKGAANYGYTF. DNA for the CDR3: TGTGCCTGGACCTGGGGTAAGGGAGCGGCTAACTATGGCTACACCTTC.

The CDR3 protein is CASSPGTGLYGYTF. In DNA, the CDR3 is TGTGCCAGCAGCCCCGGGACAGGGCTATATGGCTACACCTTC. The rearrangement uses TRBV7-8 and TRBJ1-2; TRBD1 matches 9 bases. J was trimmed by 5 bases and V by 5 bases; bases with no gene match: 6. Germline V gene data show CDR1 as SGHVS and CDR2 as FQNEAQ. This CDR3 is 14 amino acids long. Filled out from reference TRBV7-8 and TRBJ1-2, the complete variable domain reads GAGVSQSPRYKVAKRGQDVALRCDPISGHVSLFWYQQALGQGPEFLTYFQNEAQLDKSGLPSDRFFAERPEGSVSTLKIQRTQQEDSAVYLCASSPGTGLYGYTFGSGTRLTVV.